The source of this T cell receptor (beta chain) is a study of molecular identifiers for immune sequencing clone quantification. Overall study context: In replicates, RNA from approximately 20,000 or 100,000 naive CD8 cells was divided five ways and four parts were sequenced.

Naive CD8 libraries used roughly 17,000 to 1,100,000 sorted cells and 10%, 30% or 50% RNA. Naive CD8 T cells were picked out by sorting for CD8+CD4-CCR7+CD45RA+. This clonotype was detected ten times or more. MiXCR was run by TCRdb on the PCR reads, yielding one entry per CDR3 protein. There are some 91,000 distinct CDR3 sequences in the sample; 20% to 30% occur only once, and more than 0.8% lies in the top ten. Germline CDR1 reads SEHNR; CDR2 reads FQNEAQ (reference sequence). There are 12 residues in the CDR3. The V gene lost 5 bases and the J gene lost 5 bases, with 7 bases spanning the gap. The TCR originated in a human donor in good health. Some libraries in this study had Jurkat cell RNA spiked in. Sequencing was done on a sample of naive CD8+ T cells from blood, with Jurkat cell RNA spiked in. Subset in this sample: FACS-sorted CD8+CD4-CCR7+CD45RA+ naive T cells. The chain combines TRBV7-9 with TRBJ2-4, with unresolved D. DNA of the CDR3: TGTGCCAGCAGCCCCTACGAAAACATTCAGTACTTC. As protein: CASSPYENIQYF. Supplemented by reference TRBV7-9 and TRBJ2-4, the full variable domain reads DTGVSQNPRHKITKRGQNVTFRCDPISEHNRLYWYRQTLGQGPEFLTYFQNEAQLEKSRLLSDRFSAERPKGSFSTLEIQRTEQGDSAMYLCASSPYENIQYFGAGTRLSVL.